These 25 T cell receptor beta chains came from one sample sequenced in a study of beta chain features in type 1 diabetes. Reverse transcribing all isolated RNA meant expressed TCRB transcripts were sequenced. The repertoire was sequenced with immunoSEQ multiplex PCR; TCRdb's copy has only in-frame clones and lacks some. Of fewer than 200,000 clones in the sample, around 13% are singletons; the top ten hold 0.62%. The sequencing input was central memory CD4+ T cells from blood. Source of these receptors: a woman under 30 in good health.

The V call is TRBV18, the J call TRBJ2-7, with 10 positions matching TRBD1. Trimming at V came to 6 bases and at J to 4 bases, leaving 6 bases not matched to a gene. The germline gives CDR1 KGHSH, CDR2 LQKENI. This CDR3 has 14 residues. The CDR3 DNA reads as TGTGCCAGCTCCCCCGGGACAGGGGATTACGAGCAGTACTTC. This encodes CASSPGTGDYEQYF.

This chain uses TRBV6-6 with TRBJ2-1, with TRBD2 as a possible D gene (6 bases). This CDR3 is built from 16 residues. Trimming removed 0 bases at V and 6 bases at J, with 15 bases between. Germline V gives CDR1 MNHNY, CDR2 SVGAGI (reference sequence). This CDR3 reads CASSYSWGRRANEQFF. The CDR3 DNA is TGTGCCAGCAGTTACTCTTGGGGGAGGCGTGCCAATGAGCAGTTCTTC.

The CDR3 region has the DNA TGTGCCTGGGGGACATTAGCCCACGAGCAGTACTTC. It encodes CAWGTLAHEQYF. V usage is TRBV30 and J usage is TRBJ2-7, with D perhaps TRBD1 (6 bases). Trimming shortened V by 5 bases and J by 5 bases, and 13 bases separated the two germline ends. The CDR3 has 12 amino acids. CDR1 is GTSNPN and CDR2 is SVGIG in the germline V gene (reference sequence).

This clone turned up a few times. The genes are TRBV19 and TRBJ2-2, with 11 bases lining up with TRBD2. From germline, CDR1 is LNHDA and CDR2 SQIVND (reference sequence). This CDR3 is 14 amino acids long. V shed 11 bases and J 7 bases; nucleotides not matched to a gene: 9. The CDR3 is CASYSGRAGGELFF. Written as DNA, the CDR3 is TGTGCCTCCTATAGCGGGAGGGCCGGCGGGGAGCTGTTTTTT.

This chain joins TRBV4-1 and TRBJ1-2; 8 nucleotides align to TRBD1. The ends lost 0 bases at V and 4 bases at J; junction bases unmatched: 10. CDR3 length: 17 amino acids. Per germline, CDR1 MGHRA and CDR2 YSYEKL. The CDR3 DNA is TGCGCCAGCAGCCAAGATCCTGGGGACAGGAGGACCTATGGCTACACCTTC. Translation: CASSQDPGDRRTYGYTF.

The V gene is TRBV5-1, the J gene TRBJ1-1, with D possibly being TRBD1 (5 bases). With 0 bases removed from V and 4 bases from J, the gap between germline ends came to 10 bases. CDR3 size: 14 residues. Per germline, CDR1 SGHRS and CDR2 YFSETQ. CDR3 residues: CASSLVAGSTEAFF. CDR3 bases: TGCGCCAGCAGCTTGGTGGCAGGGTCCACTGAAGCTTTCTTT.

Only a few counts were recorded for this clone. J is TRBJ2-5 and V is TRBV6-5; 7 positions match TRBD1. J gave up 4 bases and V 6 bases, and 5 bases lay outside the gene matches. From germline, CDR1 is MNHEY and CDR2 SVGAGI. The CDR3 consists of 13 residues. The CDR3 DNA reads TGTGCCAGCAGAAAACAGGGGAGAGAGACCCAGTACTTC. Translating gives CASRKQGRETQYF.

This clone was observed a few times. The V and J genes are TRBV28 and TRBJ2-5, with 8 bases matching TRBD2. Germline CDR1 and CDR2: MDHEN and SYDVKM. V gave up 8 bases and J gave up 2 bases; unmatched junction bases: 4. The CDR3 sequence is 13 residues long. The CDR3 DNA sequence: TGTGCCAGCCGGGGACTAGATCAAGAGACCCAGTACTTC. Translated: CASRGLDQETQYF.

The genes are TRBV28 and TRBJ2-1; possible D gene TRBD2, 6 bases. V lost 4 bases to trimming and J lost 3 bases, with 7 bases between them. The V gene's germline CDR1 is MDHEN and CDR2 SYDVKM. CDR3 length: 13 amino acids. The CDR3, as DNA: TGTGCCAGCAGTTCGGAGGGCTACAATGAGCAGTTCTTC. Translation gives CASSSEGYNEQFF.

This clone was seen a handful of times. The chain couples TRBV11-1 to TRBJ2-2, with D tentatively TRBD2 (5 bases). The CDR3 is made up of 17 amino acids. Germline assignment: CDR1 SGHAT and CDR2 FQDESV (reference sequence). Deletions cut 5 bases from V and 0 bases from J, with 16 bases between. The CDR3: CASSRNIRTPNTGELFF. The DNA of the CDR3 is TGTGCCAGCAGCCGTAATATCAGGACTCCGAACACCGGGGAGCTGTTTTTT.

V and J are TRBV5-1 and TRBJ1-5, with D unresolved. Germline lookup yields CDR1 SGHRS and CDR2 YFSETQ. The CDR3 has 15 amino acids. Trimming left V 0 bases short and J 4 bases short, with 11 bases between. In nucleotides, the CDR3 is TGCGCCAGCAGCTTGGAGGGAGGGAAGAATCAGCCCCAGCATTTT. It specifies CASSLEGGKNQPQHF.

The chain uses TRBV7-3 and TRBJ2-1, with a tentative D call TRBD1 (5 bases). In germline, CDR1 is SGHTA, CDR2 FQGTGA. This CDR3 has 14 amino acids. The V and J ends lost 4 bases and 4 bases respectively, with 11 bases between them. The CDR3 DNA reads as TGTGCCAGCAGCTCAAGGGCAGGGTACAATGAGCAGTTCTTC. Translated: CASSSRAGYNEQFF. The full variable domain, in which reference TRBV7-3 and TRBJ2-1 provide the parts outside the CDR3, is GAGVSQTPSNKVTEKGKYVELRCDPISGHTALYWYRQSLGQGPEFLIYFQGTGAADDSGLPNDRFFAVRPEGSVSTLKIQRTERGDSAVYLCASSSRAGYNEQFFGPGTRLTVL.

The gene calls are TRBV7-8 and TRBJ2-5, with 8 bases lining up with TRBD2. The CDR3 is made up of 14 amino acids. Per germline, CDR1 SGHVS and CDR2 FQNEAQ. V shed 4 bases, J shed 4 bases, and the junction held 5 bases outside the gene matches. CDR3 sequence: CASSSAGEVETQYF. The CDR3 DNA reads TGTGCCAGCAGCTCAGCGGGAGAGGTAGAGACCCAGTACTTC.

Only a few counts were recorded for this clone. CDR3 sequence reads: CASRSLAGGETQYF. The CDR3 DNA reads as TGCGCCAGCAGGTCTCTAGCGGGAGGAGAGACCCAGTACTTC. The chain couples TRBV5-1 to TRBJ2-5; 11 positions match TRBD2. The CDR3 totals 14 residues. Germline CDR1 is SGHRS and CDR2 is YFSETQ. The V and J ends lost 5 bases and 4 bases, in that order; junction bases with no gene match: 4. The full variable domain, rest sourced from reference TRBV5-1 and TRBJ2-5, is KAGVTQTPRYLIKTRGQQVTLSCSPISGHRSVSWYQQTPGQGLQFLFEYFSETQRNKGNFPGRFSGRQFSNSRSEMNVSTLELGDSALYLCASRSLAGGETQYFGPGTRLLVL.

V is TRBV10-3 and J is TRBJ2-2; D is perhaps TRBD2 (5 bases). Germline assignment: CDR1 ENHRY and CDR2 SYGVKD. V lost 6 bases to trimming and J lost 5 bases, with 10 bases between them. The CDR3 covers 13 residues. CDR3 sequence: CAISPLGTGELFF. The DNA for the CDR3 is TGTGCCATCAGCCCACTAGGGACCGGGGAGCTGTTTTTT.

This clone was counted only a few times. The gene calls are TRBV29-1 and TRBJ2-1; D remains ambiguous. Germline V lookup: CDR1 SQVTM, CDR2 ANQGSEA. V dropped 6 bases and J dropped 4 bases, with 16 bases sitting between them. The CDR3 length is 14 residues. CDR3 protein: CSVSISTPYNEQFF. The CDR3 nucleotides read TGCAGCGTCTCCATTTCTACCCCGTACAATGAGCAGTTCTTC.

This clone was seen more than once but under ten times. The rearrangement links TRBV28 to TRBJ2-6, with 7 bases fitting TRBD1. With V trimmed by 9 bases and J by 2 bases, 4 bases remained unmatched. Germline assignment: CDR1 MDHEN and CDR2 SYDVKM. This CDR3 is built from 14 residues. The CDR3 nucleotides are TGTGCCAGTCGACAGGGAACTGGGGCCAACGTCCTGACTTTC. Translated, it gives CASRQGTGANVLTF.

This chain joins TRBV4-3 and TRBJ2-2; perhaps TRBD2 as D (6 bases). CDR1 is LGHNA and CDR2 is YSLEER in the germline V gene. Trimming took off 3 bases at V and 1 base at J, with 9 bases between the two ends. CDR3 length: 15 residues. DNA of the CDR3: TGCGCCAGCAGCCAGGGGACTCTGAACACCGGGGAGCTGTTTTTT. As protein: CASSQGTLNTGELFF.

This clone was counted between two and nine times. The chain combines TRBV7-3 with TRBJ2-7; D may be TRBD2 (6 bases). The germline CDR1 and CDR2 sequences are SGHTA and FQGTGA. V shed 1 base and J shed 5 bases, with 15 bases lying between them. This CDR3 has 15 residues. This CDR3 is CASSLNGGIPHEQYF. Written as DNA, the CDR3 is TGTGCCAGCAGCTTAAATGGAGGGATCCCCCACGAGCAGTACTTC.

This clone was counted a few times. The J gene is TRBJ2-1, the V gene TRBV7-9; 9 nucleotides line up with TRBD1. Trimming at V came to 4 bases and at J to 7 bases, leaving 8 bases not matched to a gene. The CDR3 length is 15 residues. Germline V lookup: CDR1 SEHNR, CDR2 FQNEAQ (reference sequence). The CDR3 DNA sequence: TGTGCCAGCAGCTCCCCAGGGACAGGGAAAAATGAGCAGTTCTTC. Its protein is CASSSPGTGKNEQFF.

V is TRBV5-6 and J is TRBJ2-7, with D possibly TRBD1 on 6 matching bases. This CDR3 has 15 amino acids. Trimming stripped 1 base from V and 1 base from J, with 12 bases between. Germline assignment: CDR1 SGHDT and CDR2 YYEEEE. The CDR3 bases are TGTGCCAGCAGCTTGCAGGGGTGGGCGTCCTACGAGCAGTACTTC. This codes for CASSLQGWASYEQYF. Combining the CDR3 with reference TRBV5-6 and TRBJ2-7 gives the whole variable domain DAGVTQSPTHLIKTRGQQVTLRCSPKSGHDTVSWYQQALGQGPQFIFQYYEEEERQRGNFPDRFSGHQFPNYSSELNVNALLLGDSALYLCASSLQGWASYEQYFGPGTRLTVT.

This clone was counted between two and nine times. The V and J genes are TRBV5-6 and TRBJ2-3; 11 bases are a match to TRBD1. The CDR3 sequence is 16 residues long. The germline CDR1 and CDR2 sequences are SGHDT and YYEEEE. Trimming cost V 1 base and J 5 bases; bases outside gene matches: 6. CDR3 nucleotide sequence: TGTGCCAGCAGCTTGCCGGACAGGGGGCATGGAGATACGCAGTATTTT. Translated, it gives CASSLPDRGHGDTQYF.

This clone was counted a few times. This chain links TRBV4-2 with TRBJ2-5, with TRBD2 matching 9 bases. Trimming cost V 4 bases and J 2 bases; bases outside gene matches: 11. Per germline, CDR1 LGHNA and CDR2 YNFKEQ. The CDR3 is 17 amino acids. The CDR3 loop is CASSPNTETSGQETQYF. The CDR3, as DNA: TGTGCCAGCAGCCCTAATACGGAGACTAGCGGACAAGAGACCCAGTACTTC.

This clone appeared a few times. The V call is TRBV28, the J call TRBJ2-1; D ambiguous. The CDR3 has 15 residues. In germline, CDR1 is MDHEN, CDR2 SYDVKM. V dropped 4 bases and J dropped 5 bases, with 15 bases sitting between them. The CDR3 here is CASSSPLYPNNEQFF. The DNA of the CDR3 is TGTGCCAGCAGTTCACCTCTCTACCCAAACAATGAGCAGTTCTTC.

In this sample, this clone turned up a few times. The chain combines TRBV4-3 with TRBJ1-2, with D possibly being TRBD1 (6 bases). Germline CDR1 and CDR2: LGHNA and YSLEER. The CDR3 has 15 amino acids. Trimming cost V 1 base and J 4 bases, with 13 bases left between them. This CDR3 reads CASSQVLGAGYGYTF. Written as DNA, the CDR3 is TGCGCCAGCAGCCAAGTTCTGGGGGCTGGCTATGGCTACACCTTC.